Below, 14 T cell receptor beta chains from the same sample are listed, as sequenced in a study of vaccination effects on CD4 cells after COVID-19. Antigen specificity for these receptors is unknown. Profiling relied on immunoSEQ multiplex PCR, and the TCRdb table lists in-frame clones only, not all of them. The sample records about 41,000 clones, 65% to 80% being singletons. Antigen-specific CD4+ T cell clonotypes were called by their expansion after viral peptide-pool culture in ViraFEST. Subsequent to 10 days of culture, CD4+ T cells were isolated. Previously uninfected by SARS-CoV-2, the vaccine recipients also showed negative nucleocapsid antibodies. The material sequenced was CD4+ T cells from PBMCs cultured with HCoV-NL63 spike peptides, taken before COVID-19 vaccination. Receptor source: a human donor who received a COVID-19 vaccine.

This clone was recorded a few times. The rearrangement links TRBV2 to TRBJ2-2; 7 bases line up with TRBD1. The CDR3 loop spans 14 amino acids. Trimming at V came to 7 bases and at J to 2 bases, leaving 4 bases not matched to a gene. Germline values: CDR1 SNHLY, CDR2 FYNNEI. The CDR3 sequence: CASIRDRNTGELFF. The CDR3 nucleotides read TGTGCCAGCATACGGGACAGAAACACCGGGGAGCTGTTTTTT.

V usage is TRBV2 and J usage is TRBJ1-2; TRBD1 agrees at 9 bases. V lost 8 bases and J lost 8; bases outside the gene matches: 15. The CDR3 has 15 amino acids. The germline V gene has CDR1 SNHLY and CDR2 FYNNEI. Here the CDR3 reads CASGGLAGQGLGYTF. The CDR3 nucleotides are TGTGCCAGCGGAGGTTTAGCGGGACAGGGATTGGGCTACACCTTC.

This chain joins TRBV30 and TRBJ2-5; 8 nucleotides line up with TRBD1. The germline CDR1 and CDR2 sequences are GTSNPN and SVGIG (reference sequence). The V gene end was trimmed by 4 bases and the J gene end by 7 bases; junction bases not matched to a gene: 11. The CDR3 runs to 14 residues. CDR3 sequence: CAWTYAAGTGTQYF. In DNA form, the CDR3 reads TGTGCCTGGACCTACGCTGCAGGGACAGGGACCCAGTACTTC.

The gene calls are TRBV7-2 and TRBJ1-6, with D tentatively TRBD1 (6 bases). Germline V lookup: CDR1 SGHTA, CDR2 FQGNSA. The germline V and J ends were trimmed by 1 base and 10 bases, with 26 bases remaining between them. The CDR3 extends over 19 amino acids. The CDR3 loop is CASSLVLGAGKFVESPLHF. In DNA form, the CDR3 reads TGTGCCAGCAGCTTAGTCTTGGGGGCCGGGAAGTTCGTAGAATCACCCCTCCACTTT.

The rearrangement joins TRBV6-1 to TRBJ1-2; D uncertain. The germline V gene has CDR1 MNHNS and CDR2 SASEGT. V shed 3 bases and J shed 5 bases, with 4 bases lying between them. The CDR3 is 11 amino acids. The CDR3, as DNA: TGTGCCAGCAGTGAGAATTATGGCTACACCTTC. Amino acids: CASSENYGYTF.

DNA of the CDR3: TGTGCCGTGCGACAGACTAGCACAGATACGCAGTATTTT. It translates to CAVRQTSTDTQYF. The chain has TRBV24-1 and TRBJ2-3; D possibly corresponds to TRBD1 (5 bases). The CDR3 has 13 amino acids. The germline gives CDR1 KGHDR, CDR2 SFDVKD. Trimming took 12 bases from V and 0 from J, leaving 12 bases between them.

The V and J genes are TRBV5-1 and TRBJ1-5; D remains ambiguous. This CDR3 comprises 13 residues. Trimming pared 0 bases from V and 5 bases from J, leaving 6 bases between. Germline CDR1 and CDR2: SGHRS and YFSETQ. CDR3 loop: CASSLVGDQPQHF. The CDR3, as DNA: TGCGCCAGCAGCTTGGTTGGGGATCAGCCCCAGCATTTT.

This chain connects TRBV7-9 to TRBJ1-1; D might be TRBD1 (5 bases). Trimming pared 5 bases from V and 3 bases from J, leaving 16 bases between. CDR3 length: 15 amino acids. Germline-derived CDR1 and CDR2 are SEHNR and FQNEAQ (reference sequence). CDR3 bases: TGTGCCAGCAGCCCCGCCGCAGGGAGGGACACTGAAGCTTTCTTT. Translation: CASSPAAGRDTEAFF.

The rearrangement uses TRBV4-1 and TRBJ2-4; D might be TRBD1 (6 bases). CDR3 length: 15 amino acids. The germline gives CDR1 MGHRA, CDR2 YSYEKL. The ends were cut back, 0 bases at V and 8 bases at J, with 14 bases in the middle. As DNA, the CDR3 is TGCGCCAGCAGCCAAGATCGGCAGAACAGGGACATTCAGTACTTC. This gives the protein CASSQDRQNRDIQYF.

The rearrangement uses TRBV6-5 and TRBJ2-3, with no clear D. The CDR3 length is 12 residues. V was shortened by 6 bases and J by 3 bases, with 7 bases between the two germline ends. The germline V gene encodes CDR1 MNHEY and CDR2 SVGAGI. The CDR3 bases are TGTGCCAGCAGGGCGGTTACAGATACGCAGTATTTT. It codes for CASRAVTDTQYF.

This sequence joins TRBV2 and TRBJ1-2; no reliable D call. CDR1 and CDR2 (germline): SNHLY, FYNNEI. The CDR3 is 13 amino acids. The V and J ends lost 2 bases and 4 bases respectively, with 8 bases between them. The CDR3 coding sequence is TGTGCCAGCAGTGAATTAGCACCCTATGGCTACACCTTC. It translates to CASSELAPYGYTF.

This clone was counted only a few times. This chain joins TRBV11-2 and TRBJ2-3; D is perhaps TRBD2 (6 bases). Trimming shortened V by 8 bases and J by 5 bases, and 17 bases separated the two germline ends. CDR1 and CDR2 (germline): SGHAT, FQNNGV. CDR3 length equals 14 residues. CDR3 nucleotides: TGTGCCAGCGTACACCGGGACGGGAGAGATACGCAGTATTTT. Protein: CASVHRDGRDTQYF.

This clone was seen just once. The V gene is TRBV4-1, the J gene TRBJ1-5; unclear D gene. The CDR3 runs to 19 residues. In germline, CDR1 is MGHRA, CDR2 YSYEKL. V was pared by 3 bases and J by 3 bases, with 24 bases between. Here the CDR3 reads CASSQMPVALVSSNQPQHF. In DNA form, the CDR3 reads TGCGCCAGCAGCCAGATGCCGGTGGCCCTCGTGTCATCCAATCAGCCCCAGCATTTT.

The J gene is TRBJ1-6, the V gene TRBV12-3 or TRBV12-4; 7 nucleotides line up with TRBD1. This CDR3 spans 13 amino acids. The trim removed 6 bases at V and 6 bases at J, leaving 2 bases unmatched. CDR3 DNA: TGTGCCAGCAGCGGGACAGCTAATTCACCCCTCCACTTT. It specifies CASSGTANSPLHF.